This T cell receptor beta chain stems from a study of T cell responses to AZD1222 COVID-19 vaccine. Notes on the study in general: At baseline, just a handful of AZD1222 recipients tested seropositive. Of spike-specific TCRs, nearly half reportedly target regions left unmutated in variants. Only after the peak T cell response were repertoires sampled.

Method: immunoSEQ multiplex PCR; TCRdb's copy keeps in-frame clones and lacks some. The sample has tens of thousands of clones, roughly 82% seen once. Points on this clone: Its specificity is unknown.

Here the sequenced sample was peripheral blood, taken on day 0 of AZD1222 vaccination. This clonotype was obtained from an adult in good health.

This chain's CDR3 is CASQTGYSNQPQHF. Here the CDR3 DNA reads TGTGCCAGTCAGACAGGATATAGCAATCAGCCCCAGCATTTT. This chain links TRBV6-5 with TRBJ1-5; TRBD1 is a possible D gene (6 bases). Germline lookup yields CDR1 MNHEY and CDR2 SVGAGI. The CDR3 contains 14 residues. Trimming took off 9 bases at V and 0 bases at J, with 12 bases between the two ends.